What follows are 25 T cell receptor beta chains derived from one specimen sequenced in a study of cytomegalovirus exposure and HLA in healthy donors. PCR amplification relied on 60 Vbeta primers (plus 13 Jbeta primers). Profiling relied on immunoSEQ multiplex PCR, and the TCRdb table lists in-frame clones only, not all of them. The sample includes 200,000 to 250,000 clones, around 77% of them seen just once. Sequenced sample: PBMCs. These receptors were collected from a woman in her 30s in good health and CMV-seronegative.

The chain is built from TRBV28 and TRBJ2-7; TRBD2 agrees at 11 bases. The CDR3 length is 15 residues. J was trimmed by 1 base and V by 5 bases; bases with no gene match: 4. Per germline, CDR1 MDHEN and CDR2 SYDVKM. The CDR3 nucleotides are TGTGCCAGCAGTACAGGGACTAGCGGATCCTACGAGCAGTACTTC. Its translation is CASSTGTSGSYEQYF.

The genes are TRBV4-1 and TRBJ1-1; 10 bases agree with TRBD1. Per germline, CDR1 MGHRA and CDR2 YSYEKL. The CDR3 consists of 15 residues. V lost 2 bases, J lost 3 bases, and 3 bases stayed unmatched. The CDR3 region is CASSQPGQGYTEAFF. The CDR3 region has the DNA TGCGCCAGCAGCCAACCGGGACAGGGGTACACTGAAGCTTTCTTT.

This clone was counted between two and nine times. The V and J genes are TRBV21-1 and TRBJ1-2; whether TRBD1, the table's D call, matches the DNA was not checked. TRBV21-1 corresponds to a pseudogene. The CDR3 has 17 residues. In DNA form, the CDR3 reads TGTGCCAGCAGCAAAGGTGGGACAGAGTCGCCCAACTATGGCTACACCTTC. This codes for CASSKGGTESPNYGYTF.

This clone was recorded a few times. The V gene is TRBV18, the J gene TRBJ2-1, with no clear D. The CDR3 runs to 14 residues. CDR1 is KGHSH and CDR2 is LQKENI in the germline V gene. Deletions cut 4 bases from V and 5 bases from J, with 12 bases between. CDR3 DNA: TGTGCCAGCTCACTTAGTTTCCTTGACAATGAGCAGTTCTTC. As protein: CASSLSFLDNEQFF.

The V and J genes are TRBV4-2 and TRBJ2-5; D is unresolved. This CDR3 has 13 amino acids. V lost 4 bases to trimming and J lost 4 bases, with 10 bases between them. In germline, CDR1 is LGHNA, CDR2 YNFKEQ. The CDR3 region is CASSPPTGETQYF. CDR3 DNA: TGTGCCAGCAGCCCACCCACCGGAGAGACCCAGTACTTC.

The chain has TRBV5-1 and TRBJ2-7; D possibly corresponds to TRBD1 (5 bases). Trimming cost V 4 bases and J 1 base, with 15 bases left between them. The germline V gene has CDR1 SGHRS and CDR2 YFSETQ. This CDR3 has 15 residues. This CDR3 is CASSREMGLSYEQYF. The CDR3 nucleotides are TGCGCCAGCAGCCGCGAGATGGGGCTGTCCTACGAGCAGTACTTC.

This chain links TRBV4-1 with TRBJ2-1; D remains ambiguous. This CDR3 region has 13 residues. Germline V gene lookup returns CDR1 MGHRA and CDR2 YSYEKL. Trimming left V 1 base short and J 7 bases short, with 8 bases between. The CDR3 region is CASSQGVINEQFF. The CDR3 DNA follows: TGCGCCAGCAGCCAAGGCGTGATAAATGAGCAGTTCTTC.

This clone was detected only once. As DNA, the CDR3 is TGCGCCAGCAGCCAAGATGGGACAGAGACCCATCAGCCCCAGCATTTT. Protein product: CASSQDGTETHQPQHF. The chain is built from TRBV4-1 and TRBJ1-5, with 7 bases fitting TRBD1. The CDR3 totals 16 residues. The germline CDR1 and CDR2 sequences are MGHRA and YSYEKL. Trimming took 0 bases from V and 5 from J; bases not matched to a gene: 7.

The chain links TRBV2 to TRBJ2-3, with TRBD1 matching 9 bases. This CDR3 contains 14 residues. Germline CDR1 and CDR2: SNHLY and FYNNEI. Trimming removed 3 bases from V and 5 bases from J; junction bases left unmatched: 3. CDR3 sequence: CASSETGGLDTQYF. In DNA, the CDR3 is TGTGCCAGCAGTGAGACAGGGGGTTTAGATACGCAGTATTTT.

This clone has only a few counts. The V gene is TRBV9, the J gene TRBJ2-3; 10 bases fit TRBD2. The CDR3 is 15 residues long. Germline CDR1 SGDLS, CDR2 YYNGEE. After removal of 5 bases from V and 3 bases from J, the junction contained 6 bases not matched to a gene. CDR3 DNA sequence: TGTGCCAGCAGTTCGAGCGGGGGGGCTACAGATACGCAGTATTTT. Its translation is CASSSSGGATDTQYF.

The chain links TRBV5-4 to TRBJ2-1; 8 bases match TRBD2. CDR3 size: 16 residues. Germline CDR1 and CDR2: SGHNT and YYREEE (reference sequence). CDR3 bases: TGTGCTACCCAGCTAGATCTAGCGGGCTCCTACAATGAGCAGTTCTTC. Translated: CATQLDLAGSYNEQFF.

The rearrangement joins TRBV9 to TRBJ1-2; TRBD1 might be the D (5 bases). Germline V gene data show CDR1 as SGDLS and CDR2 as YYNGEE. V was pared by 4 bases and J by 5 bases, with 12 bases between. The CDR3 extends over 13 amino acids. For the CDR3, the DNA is TGTGCCAGCAGCCCCGGGGGGGGTTATGGCTACACCTTC. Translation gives CASSPGGGYGYTF.

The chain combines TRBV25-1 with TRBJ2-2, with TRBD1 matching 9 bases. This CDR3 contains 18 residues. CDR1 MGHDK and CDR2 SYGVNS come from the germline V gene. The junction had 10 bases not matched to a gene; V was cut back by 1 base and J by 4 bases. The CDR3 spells CASSEWGVGQGFTGELFF. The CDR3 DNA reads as TGTGCCAGCAGTGAATGGGGGGTCGGACAGGGGTTCACCGGGGAGCTGTTTTTT.

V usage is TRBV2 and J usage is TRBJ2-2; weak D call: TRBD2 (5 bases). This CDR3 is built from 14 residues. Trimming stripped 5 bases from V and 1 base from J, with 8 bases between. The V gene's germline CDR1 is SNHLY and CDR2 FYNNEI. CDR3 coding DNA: TGTGCCAGCAGTCCCGGACTGAACACCGGGGAGCTGTTTTTT. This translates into CASSPGLNTGELFF.

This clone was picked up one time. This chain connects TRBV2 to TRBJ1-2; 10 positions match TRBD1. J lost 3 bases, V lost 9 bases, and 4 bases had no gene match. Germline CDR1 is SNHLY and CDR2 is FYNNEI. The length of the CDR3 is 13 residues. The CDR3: CARLGTGDYGYTF. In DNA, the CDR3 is TGTGCCAGATTGGGGACAGGGGACTATGGCTACACCTTC.

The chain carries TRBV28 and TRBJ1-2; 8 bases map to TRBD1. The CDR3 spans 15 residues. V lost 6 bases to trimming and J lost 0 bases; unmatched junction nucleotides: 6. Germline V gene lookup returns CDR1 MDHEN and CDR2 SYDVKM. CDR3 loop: CASRDTGGSNYGYTF. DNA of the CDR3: TGTGCCAGCAGGGACACAGGGGGATCTAACTATGGCTACACCTTC.

CDR3 in amino acids: CASSRPQDRGIYNYGYTF. DNA for the CDR3: TGTGCCAGCAGCCGGCCCCAGGACAGGGGCATTTATAACTATGGCTACACCTTC. The chain couples TRBV13 to TRBJ1-2; TRBD1 agrees at 9 bases. This CDR3 spans 18 amino acids. Germline CDR1 reads PRHDT; CDR2 reads FYEKMQ (reference sequence). The V gene end was trimmed by 5 bases and the J gene end by 1 base; junction bases not matched to a gene: 14.

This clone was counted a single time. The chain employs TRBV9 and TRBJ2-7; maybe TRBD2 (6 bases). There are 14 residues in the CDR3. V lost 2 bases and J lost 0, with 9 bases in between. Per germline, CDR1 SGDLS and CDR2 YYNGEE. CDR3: CASSVGGHSYEQYF. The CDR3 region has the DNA TGTGCCAGCAGCGTCGGGGGTCACTCCTACGAGCAGTACTTC. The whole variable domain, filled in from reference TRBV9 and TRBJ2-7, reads DSGVTQTPKHLITATGQRVTLRCSPRSGDLSVYWYQQSLDQGLQFLIQYYNGEERAKGNILERFSAQQFPDLHSELNLSSLELGDSALYFCASSVGGHSYEQYFGPGTRLTVT.

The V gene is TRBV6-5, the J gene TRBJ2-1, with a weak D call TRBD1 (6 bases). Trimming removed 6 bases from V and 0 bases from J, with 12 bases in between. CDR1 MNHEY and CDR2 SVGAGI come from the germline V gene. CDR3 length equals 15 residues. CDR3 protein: CASRAGQSSYNEQFF. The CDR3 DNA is TGTGCCAGCAGGGCAGGACAGAGCTCCTACAATGAGCAGTTCTTC.

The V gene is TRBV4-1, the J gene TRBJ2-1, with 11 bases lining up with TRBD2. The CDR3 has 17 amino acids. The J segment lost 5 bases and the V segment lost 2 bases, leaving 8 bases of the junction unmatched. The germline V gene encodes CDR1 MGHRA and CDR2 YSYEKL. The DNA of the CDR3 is TGCGCCAGCAGCCAACGGGGACTAGCGGCCGATAACAATGAGCAGTTCTTC. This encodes CASSQRGLAADNNEQFF.

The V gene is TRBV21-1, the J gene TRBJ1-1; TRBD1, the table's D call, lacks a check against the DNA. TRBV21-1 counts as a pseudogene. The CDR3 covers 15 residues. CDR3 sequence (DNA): TGTGCCAGCAGCAAACCCTCCGGGACAGGGGGCGAAGCTTTCTTT. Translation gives CASSKPSGTGGEAFF.

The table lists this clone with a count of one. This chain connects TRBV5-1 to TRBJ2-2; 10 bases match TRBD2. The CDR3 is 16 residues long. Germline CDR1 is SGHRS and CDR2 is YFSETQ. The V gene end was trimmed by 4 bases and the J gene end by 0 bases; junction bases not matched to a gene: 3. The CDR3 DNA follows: TGCGCCAGCAGCGAACTAGCGGGGTCGAACACCGGGGAGCTGTTTTTT. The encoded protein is CASSELAGSNTGELFF.

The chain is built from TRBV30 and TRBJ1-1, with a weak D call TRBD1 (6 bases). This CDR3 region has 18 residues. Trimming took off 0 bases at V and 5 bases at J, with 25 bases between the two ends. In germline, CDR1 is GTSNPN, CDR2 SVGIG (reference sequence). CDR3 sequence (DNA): TGTGCCTGGAGTGTTCTCGGGGTTTTTCAGGGGATGGGGACTGAAGCTTTCTTT. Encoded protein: CAWSVLGVFQGMGTEAFF.

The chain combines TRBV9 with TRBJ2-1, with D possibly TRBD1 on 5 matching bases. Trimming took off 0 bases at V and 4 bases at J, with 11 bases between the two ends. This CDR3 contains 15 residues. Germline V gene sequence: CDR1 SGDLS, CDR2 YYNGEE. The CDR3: CASSVVGAPYNEQFF. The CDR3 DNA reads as TGTGCCAGCAGCGTAGTAGGGGCCCCGTACAATGAGCAGTTCTTC.

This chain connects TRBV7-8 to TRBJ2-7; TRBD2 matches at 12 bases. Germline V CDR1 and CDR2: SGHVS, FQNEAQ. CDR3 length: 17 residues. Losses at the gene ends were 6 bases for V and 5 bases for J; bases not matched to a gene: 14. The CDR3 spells CASRSPLAGGSIDEQYF. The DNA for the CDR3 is TGTGCCAGCAGGAGCCCGCTAGCGGGAGGGTCTATCGACGAGCAGTACTTC.